The clone carrying this T cell receptor (beta chain) showed up many times. This entry comes from a study of T cells after yellow fever vaccination. Template-switching 5'RACE yielded the TCR cDNA; a universal primer site and UMIs were added in the process. MiXCR was run by TCRdb on the 5' RACE reads, yielding one entry per CDR3 protein. The sample has a few hundred thousand distinct CDR3 sequences, 6.9% seen once; the top ten hold about 0.85%. The starting material was CD4+ T cells sorted from PBMCs, obtained 15 days after the yellow fever booster vaccination. This clonotype originated in a man aged 25 to 45 who received the YFV17D yellow fever vaccine.

The CDR3 loop reads CASSLGPSGLYNEQFF. In DNA, the CDR3 is TGTGCCAGCAGCTTAGGTCCTAGCGGATTATACAATGAGCAGTTCTTC. The chain joins TRBV7-2 to TRBJ2-1, with 7 bases matching TRBD2. This CDR3 spans 16 amino acids. Per germline, CDR1 SGHTA and CDR2 FQGNSA. The J segment lost 4 bases and the V segment lost 1 base, leaving 7 bases of the junction unmatched.